What follows are 20 T cell receptor beta chains derived from one specimen sequenced in a study of blood T cell repertoires in COVID-19. Repertoires were generated with immunoSEQ multiplex PCR, while TCRdb's copy carries only in-frame clones and drops some. The sample has over 25,000 clones, roughly 85% seen once. Specimen: peripheral blood. Receptors originate from a man in his 60s with active COVID-19.

The V gene is TRBV6-5, the J gene TRBJ1-3; unclear D gene. The CDR3 contains 14 residues. V shed 6 bases and J shed 1 base, with 10 bases lying between them. CDR1 MNHEY and CDR2 SVGAGI come from the germline V gene. Here the CDR3 DNA reads TGTGCCAGCAGCGCCGACTGGTCTGGAAACACCATATATTTT. This encodes CASSADWSGNTIYF.

This chain uses TRBV11-1 with TRBJ2-1; 11 bases are a match to TRBD2. The CDR3 runs to 16 residues. Trimming took 6 bases from V and 6 from J; bases not matched to a gene: 10. Germline lookup yields CDR1 SGHAT and CDR2 FQDESV (reference sequence). CDR3 DNA sequence: TGTGCCAGCAGTCCAATATTAGCGGGAGGGGGCAATGAGCAGTTCTTC. Translating it yields CASSPILAGGGNEQFF. Full variable domain (outside the CDR3, taken from reference TRBV11-1 and TRBJ2-1): EAEVAQSPRYKITEKSQAVAFWCDPISGHATLYWYRQILGQGPELLVQFQDESVVDDSQLPKDRFSAERLKGVDSTLKIQPAELGDSAMYLCASSPILAGGGNEQFFGPGTRLTVL.

The gene calls are TRBV9 and TRBJ2-2, with 13 bases lining up with TRBD2. CDR3 length: 18 residues. The ends lost 7 bases at V and 5 bases at J; junction bases unmatched: 14. Germline V gives CDR1 SGDLS, CDR2 YYNGEE. CDR3 loop: CASQPGLAGNGGTGELFF. The CDR3 DNA sequence: TGTGCCAGCCAACCGGGACTAGCGGGAAACGGAGGGACCGGGGAGCTGTTTTTT.

The chain links TRBV10-3 to TRBJ2-1; D is possibly TRBD2 (6 bases). Germline loops: CDR1 ENHRY, CDR2 SYGVKD. V shed 8 bases and J shed 0 bases, with 11 bases lying between them. The CDR3 totals 14 residues. The CDR3 bases are TGTGCCATCTCAAAGGAGGGCTCCTACAATGAGCAGTTCTTC. It encodes CAISKEGSYNEQFF.

The rearrangement links TRBV7-9 to TRBJ2-7, with TRBD2 matching over 9 bases. CDR1 and CDR2 from the germline V gene are SEHNR and FQNEAQ (reference sequence). With V trimmed by 5 bases and J by 5 bases, 19 bases remained unmatched. This CDR3 region has 18 residues. The CDR3 DNA sequence: TGTGCCAGCAGCAACACCCTGGGACTAGCCGTCTCGAGGAACGAGCAGTACTTC. This encodes CASSNTLGLAVSRNEQYF.

The chain employs TRBV7-2 and TRBJ1-3; weak D call: TRBD1 (5 bases). The CDR3 extends over 16 amino acids. Per germline, CDR1 SGHTA and CDR2 FQGNSA. Between the trimmed V and J ends, which lost 0 bases and 1 base, there was a span of 10 bases. In DNA, the CDR3 is TGTGCCAGCAGCTTAGCGCACAGGCCTTCTGGAAACACCATATATTTT. Protein sequence: CASSLAHRPSGNTIYF. Full variable domain (missing parts from reference TRBV7-2 and TRBJ1-3): GAGVSQSPSNKVTEKGKDVELRCDPISGHTALYWYRQSLGQGLEFLIYFQGNSAPDKSGLPSDRFSAERTGGSVSTLTIQRTQQEDSAVYLCASSLAHRPSGNTIYFGEGSWLTVV.

The V gene is TRBV5-6, the J gene TRBJ1-5, with D possibly matching TRBD1 (6 bases). Germline-derived CDR1 and CDR2 are SGHDT and YYEEEE. V dropped 0 bases and J dropped 6 bases, with 13 bases sitting between them. The CDR3 is 15 residues long. CDR3 region: CASSLAQGSTQPQHF. The CDR3 DNA follows: TGTGCCAGCAGCTTGGCCCAGGGGTCTACTCAGCCCCAGCATTTT.

The CDR3 loop is CASSLYRGQGNTIYF. For the CDR3, the DNA is TGTGCCAGCAGCCTTTACAGGGGGCAGGGAAACACCATATATTTT. This chain uses TRBV14 with TRBJ1-3; 9 bases match TRBD1. Germline CDR1 is SGHDN and CDR2 is FVKESK. CDR3 length: 15 residues. V shed 4 bases and J 4 bases; nucleotides not matched to a gene: 5.

This chain connects TRBV5-4 to TRBJ2-1; 7 nucleotides line up with TRBD2. Germline-derived CDR1 and CDR2 are SGHNT and YYREEE (reference sequence). This CDR3 spans 15 amino acids. V was pared by 4 bases and J by 1 base, with 5 bases of the junction left unmatched. In nucleotides, the CDR3 is TGTGCCAGCAGCACGGTACTAGCGTCCTACAATGAGCAGTTCTTC. Residues: CASSTVLASYNEQFF. Using reference TRBV5-4 and TRBJ2-1 for the parts outside the CDR3, the full variable domain is ETGVTQSPTHLIKTRGQQVTLRCSSQSGHNTVSWYQQALGQGPQFIFQYYREEENGRGNFPPRFSGLQFPNYSSELNVNALELDDSALYLCASSTVLASYNEQFFGPGTRLTVL.

The chain employs TRBV5-1 and TRBJ1-1; a weak D match, TRBD1 (5 bases). The germline V and J ends were trimmed by 4 bases and 1 base, with 11 bases remaining between them. Germline V gene sequence: CDR1 SGHRS, CDR2 YFSETQ. CDR3 length: 14 residues. CDR3 nucleotides: TGCGCCAGCAGCCAACAGGAACGGAACACTGAAGCTTTCTTT. Translating gives CASSQQERNTEAFF.

This sequence joins TRBV29-1 and TRBJ1-3, with D perhaps matching TRBD1 (6 bases). Looked up from germline, CDR1 is SQVTM and CDR2 is ANQGSEA. This CDR3 comprises 14 residues. V lost 4 bases, J lost 1 base, and 11 bases lay in between. The CDR3 coding sequence is TGCAGCGTTGCTGAGGGGGGGTCTGGAAACACCATATATTTT. This translates into CSVAEGGSGNTIYF. Supplemented by reference TRBV29-1 and TRBJ1-3, the full variable domain reads SAVISQKPSRDICQRGTSLTIQCQVDSQVTMMFWYRQQPGQSLTLIATANQGSEATYESGFVIDKFPISRPNLTFSTLTVSNMSPEDSSIYLCSVAEGGSGNTIYFGEGSWLTVV.

This clone was counted a few times. J is TRBJ2-7 and V is TRBV5-4; possible D gene TRBD2, 5 bases. Germline V gene lookup returns CDR1 SGHNT and CDR2 YYREEE (reference sequence). Trimming removed 1 base at V and 3 bases at J, with 14 bases between. The CDR3 is 15 amino acids. CDR3 sequence reads: CASSLRGGEGYEQYF. The CDR3 DNA sequence: TGTGCCAGCAGCTTGCGGGGTGGCGAGGGCTACGAGCAGTACTTC. Full variable domain (remainder filled in from reference TRBV5-4 and TRBJ2-7): ETGVTQSPTHLIKTRGQQVTLRCSSQSGHNTVSWYQQALGQGPQFIFQYYREEENGRGNFPPRFSGLQFPNYSSELNVNALELDDSALYLCASSLRGGEGYEQYFGPGTRLTVT.

The V gene is TRBV28, the J gene TRBJ1-5, with 7 bases identical to TRBD1. J gave up 4 bases and V 1 base, and 4 bases lay outside the gene matches. Looked up from germline, CDR1 is MDHEN and CDR2 is SYDVKM. This CDR3 has 15 amino acids. CDR3 nucleotide sequence: TGTGCCAGCAGTTTATACCTGACAGGGAATCAGCCCCAGCATTTT. It codes for CASSLYLTGNQPQHF.

The V gene is TRBV7-6, the J gene TRBJ2-1, with unresolved D. CDR3 length equals 15 residues. Trimming left V 4 bases short and J 2 bases short, with 12 bases between. Per the germline V gene, CDR1 is SGHVS and CDR2 is FNYEAQ. In DNA form, the CDR3 reads TGTGCCAGCAGCTCCCGGGTCCCCCCCTACAATGAGCAGTTCTTC. Amino acid sequence: CASSSRVPPYNEQFF.

V is TRBV15 and J is TRBJ2-3; TRBD2 agrees at 9 bases. The germline CDR1 and CDR2 sequences are LNHNV and YYDKDF (reference sequence). The CDR3 has 20 amino acids. Trimming took 0 bases from V and 1 from J; bases not matched to a gene: 14. CDR3 sequence: CATSRDLSGRFGGGTDTQYF. As DNA, the CDR3 is TGTGCCACCAGCAGAGATCTGAGCGGGAGGTTCGGAGGGGGCACAGATACGCAGTATTTT.

V gene TRBV11-2 combines with J gene TRBJ2-1; 7 bases align to TRBD2. The length of the CDR3 is 15 residues. J gave up 2 bases and V 3 bases, and 4 bases lay outside the gene matches. Looked up from germline, CDR1 is SGHAT and CDR2 is FQNNGV. CDR3 coding DNA: TGTGCCAGCAGCTTGCTAGCGGCGGCCTACAATGAGCAGTTCTTC. It translates to CASSLLAAAYNEQFF.

This clone showed up just once. The J gene is TRBJ1-6, the V gene TRBV25-1; D is unclear. The germline V gene encodes CDR1 MGHDK and CDR2 SYGVNS. Trimming took 4 bases from V and 5 from J, leaving 9 bases between them. The CDR3 loop spans 14 amino acids. In nucleotides, the CDR3 is TGTGCCAGCAGTGGCGAGGGAGATAATTCACCCCTCCACTTT. Its translation: CASSGEGDNSPLHF. Based on the CDR3 plus reference TRBV25-1 and TRBJ1-6, the full variable domain is EADIYQTPRYLVIGTGKKITLECSQTMGHDKMYWYQQDPGMELHLIHYSYGVNSTEKGDLSSESTVSRIRTEHFPLTLESARPSHTSQYLCASSGEGDNSPLHFGNGTRLTVT.

The chain joins TRBV18 to TRBJ2-3, with 7 bases fitting TRBD2. Germline V CDR1 and CDR2: KGHSH, LQKENI. CDR3 length: 15 residues. V was pared by 2 bases and J by 0 bases, with 2 bases of the junction left unmatched. CDR3 sequence: CASSPTGGSTDTQYF. CDR3 nucleotide sequence: TGTGCCAGCTCACCAACGGGGGGTAGCACAGATACGCAGTATTTT.

The chain has TRBV2 and TRBJ1-4, with D uncertain. The germline V and J ends were trimmed by 9 bases and 4 bases, with 15 bases remaining between them. There are 14 residues in the CDR3. The V gene's germline CDR1 is SNHLY and CDR2 FYNNEI. The CDR3 coding sequence is TGTGCCAGTCAAGAGGGAGGGCTTAATGAAAAACTGTTTTTT. This translates into CASQEGGLNEKLFF.

The chain employs TRBV3-1 (or the pseudogene TRBV3-2) and TRBJ2-2; the match to TRBD1 covers 9 bases. J gave up 6 bases and V 6 bases, and 11 bases lay outside the gene matches. Per germline, CDR1 LGHDT and CDR2 YNNKEL (reference sequence). The CDR3 spans 16 residues. The CDR3 nucleotides read TGTGCCAGCAGAGTCTGGGACAGGGATGGTCCCGGGGAGCTGTTTTTT. Its protein is CASRVWDRDGPGELFF.